The rows below give T cell receptor beta chains drawn from one sample of a study of T cell changes during pregnancy in multiple sclerosis. Assay: immunoSEQ multiplex PCR; the TCRdb copy retains only in-frame clones and omits some. The repertoire holds tens of thousands of clones, with around 94% as singletons. The sequences come from peripheral blood, collected before pregnancy. Receptors were obtained from a female donor with multiple sclerosis, enrolled in a pregnancy study. CDR3s leave out the opening cysteine and the closing phenylalanine or tryptophan.

j_gene: TRBJ1-1; v_gene: TRBV11-2; CDR3aa: ASSRLQGAYTEAF
j_gene: TRBJ1-2; v_gene: TRBV9; CDR3aa: ASSPSGGANNYGYT
j_gene: TRBJ2-2; v_gene: TRBV7-9; CDR3aa: ASSSGHSNTGELF
j_gene: TRBJ2-6; v_gene: TRBV4-2; CDR3aa: ASSQDRGSGANVLT
j_gene: TRBJ1-5; v_gene: TRBV12-5; CDR3aa: ASGFWTSNQPQH
j_gene: TRBJ2-4; v_gene: TRBV6-6; CDR3aa: ASSWDSLAKNIQY
j_gene: TRBJ1-2; v_gene: TRBV28; CDR3aa: AVRPANFFGYT
j_gene: TRBJ2-1; v_gene: TRBV7-6; CDR3aa: ASSLTPGQPAYNEQF
j_gene: TRBJ2-2; v_gene: TRBV9; CDR3aa: ASSAYWGELF
j_gene: TRBJ2-7; v_gene: TRBV14; CDR3aa: ASSRRTSGLNPYEQY
j_gene: TRBJ2-7; v_gene: TRBV27; CDR3aa: ASRRETSGRAGEQY
j_gene: TRBJ1-2; v_gene: TRBV6-1; CDR3aa: ASSLVGQGGGYT
j_gene: TRBJ2-7; v_gene: TRBV6-5; CDR3aa: ASSYGLRGQGYEQY
j_gene: TRBJ2-1; v_gene: TRBV6-6; CDR3aa: ASSYVRAREQF
j_gene: TRBJ2-3; v_gene: TRBV7-9; CDR3aa: ASSLTGSTDTQY
j_gene: TRBJ2-7; v_gene: TRBV7-6; CDR3aa: ASSPGTGREEQY
j_gene: TRBJ2-1; v_gene: TRBV5-1; CDR3aa: ASRALAGGDNEQF
j_gene: TRBJ1-1; v_gene: TRBV7-9; CDR3aa: ASSRTAGNTEAF
j_gene: TRBJ1-5; v_gene: TRBV19; CDR3aa: ASTARGPEQPQH
j_gene: TRBJ1-5; v_gene: TRBV6-1; CDR3aa: ASSEARGQFNQPQH
j_gene: TRBJ2-2; v_gene: TRBV29-1; CDR3aa: SVLDRDLSGAGELF
j_gene: TRBJ2-4; v_gene: TRBV10-3; CDR3aa: AISRTGGGKNIQY
j_gene: TRBJ2-7; v_gene: TRBV5-6; CDR3aa: ASSLGFSGIVYEQY
j_gene: TRBJ2-1; v_gene: TRBV9; CDR3aa: ASNSGTSENEQF
j_gene: TRBJ2-3; v_gene: TRBV5-1; CDR3aa: ASSPGLDTDTQY
j_gene: TRBJ2-7; v_gene: TRBV28; CDR3aa: ASSLGGSSYEQY
j_gene: TRBJ2-2; v_gene: TRBV11-3; CDR3aa: ASSSRTGGDSTGELF
j_gene: TRBJ1-1; v_gene: TRBV21-1; CDR3aa: ASSNTGDTFRGTEAF
j_gene: TRBJ2-1; v_gene: TRBV7-9; CDR3aa: ASSETSSYNEQF
j_gene: TRBJ2-1; v_gene: TRBV28; CDR3aa: ASSLSGQSSSYNEQF
j_gene: TRBJ1-3; v_gene: TRBV9; CDR3aa: ASSVQGGGNTIY
j_gene: TRBJ1-2; v_gene: TRBV9; CDR3aa: ASSVEAQDYGYT
j_gene: TRBJ2-2; v_gene: TRBV4-2; CDR3aa: ASSQDPAAGVFFGTGELF
j_gene: TRBJ1-1; v_gene: TRBV9; CDR3aa: ASSAGTGTEAF
j_gene: TRBJ2-1; v_gene: TRBV5-1; CDR3aa: ASSLRAGVGNEQF
j_gene: TRBJ2-1; v_gene: TRBV5-6; CDR3aa: ASSLTGQGAWNEQF
j_gene: TRBJ2-7; v_gene: TRBV6-5; CDR3aa: ASSARDSSSYEQY
j_gene: TRBJ2-3; v_gene: TRBV2; CDR3aa: ASSERLASTDTQY
j_gene: TRBJ2-2; v_gene: TRBV5-6; CDR3aa: ASSSTSGELF
j_gene: TRBJ1-2; v_gene: TRBV19; CDR3aa: ASSWGSNYGYT
j_gene: TRBJ1-5; v_gene: TRBV6-6; CDR3aa: ASSYGGGNQPQH
j_gene: TRBJ1-2; v_gene: TRBV7-3; CDR3aa: ASSLQPDRPYGYT
j_gene: TRBJ2-7; v_gene: TRBV19; CDR3aa: ASSIVSGQGLYEQY
j_gene: TRBJ1-5; v_gene: TRBV18; CDR3aa: ASSPPGQGYYQPQH
j_gene: TRBJ2-3; v_gene: TRBV18; CDR3aa: ASSLRLADTNTQY
j_gene: TRBJ2-2; v_gene: TRBV11-2; CDR3aa: ASSTPLAARAGELF
j_gene: TRBJ1-2; v_gene: TRBV25-1; CDR3aa: ASSEKDPGQGRGYT
j_gene: TRBJ2-1; v_gene: TRBV28; CDR3aa: ASSLTERTKDNEQF
j_gene: TRBJ2-7; v_gene: TRBV5-6; CDR3aa: ASSLLAGYEQY
j_gene: TRBJ2-5; v_gene: TRBV2; CDR3aa: ASSVGGRAGGKETQY
j_gene: TRBJ2-2; v_gene: TRBV6-5; CDR3aa: ASSLAGTNTGELF
j_gene: TRBJ2-7; v_gene: TRBV28; CDR3aa: ASSSRAYEQY
j_gene: TRBJ2-7; v_gene: TRBV19; CDR3aa: ASSISGGYDLSYEQY
j_gene: TRBJ1-5; v_gene: TRBV15; CDR3aa: ATSKTDNSNQPQH
j_gene: TRBJ2-7; v_gene: TRBV7-2; CDR3aa: ASSLYHGYEQY
j_gene: TRBJ2-2; v_gene: TRBV14; CDR3aa: ASSRTSGRNTGELF
j_gene: TRBJ2-5; v_gene: TRBV7-3; CDR3aa: ASSLKGTSLGETQY